The rows below give T cell receptor beta chains drawn from one sample of a study of T-cell memory formation after mild COVID-19. TCRdb itself ran the 5' RACE reads through MiXCR, one entry per CDR3 protein. Counted here are 250,000 to 350,000 distinct CDR3 sequences, roughly 17% occurring once; the ten biggest clones make up 20% to 25%. The sequencing input was PBMCs or a T cell subset sorted from them (not recorded which). The origin of the receptors is a man between 18 and 35 years old who had mild COVID-19 (a few samples of this study predate the infection). Cell type and time point are not known. CDR3s include the opening cysteine and the closing phenylalanine or tryptophan. Only part of the rows carry a size: once, few, many, or a class if the clone is expanded.

J: TRBJ1-6
V: TRBV7-9
size: NA
CDR3: CASSLGSMGYNSPLHF

J: TRBJ2-7
V: TRBV5-1
size: few
CDR3: CASSQGQNTYEQYF

J: TRBJ1-2
V: TRBV30
size: few
CDR3: CAWSARPIRLRANYGYTF

J: TRBJ1-1
V: TRBV27
size: few
CDR3: CASSLRGTLNTEAFF

J: TRBJ1-5
V: TRBV7-2
size: few
CDR3: CASSLWGDQPQHF

J: TRBJ1-4
V: TRBV4-2
size: NA
CDR3: CASSQAGQGGENEKLFF

J: TRBJ2-1
V: TRBV7-2
size: many
CDR3: CASSLVGKWQFF

J: TRBJ1-4
V: TRBV19
size: few
CDR3: CASMSRLQRGEKLFF

J: TRBJ2-3
V: TRBV5-4
size: NA
CDR3: CASSLAGGAADTQYF

J: TRBJ2-1
V: TRBV5-1
size: many
CDR3: CASSLTSSNYNEQFF

J: TRBJ2-1
V: TRBV4-3
size: NA
CDR3: CASSQAGGIEQFF

J: TRBJ2-1
V: TRBV4-1
size: many
CDR3: CASSSGGAYNEQFF

J: TRBJ2-5
V: TRBV4-1
size: few
CDR3: CASSQDRGGQGKTQYF

J: TRBJ2-1
V: TRBV7-9
size: few
CDR3: CASSLGQSDNEQFF

J: TRBJ1-6
V: TRBV2
size: once
CDR3: CASKMTGGENSPLHF

J: TRBJ2-5
V: TRBV29-1
size: NA
CDR3: CSAEPTRTETQYF